This TCR beta chain was sequenced during a study of T cell responses to AZD1222 COVID-19 vaccine. Study-wide context: Second-dose intervals near 4 or 12 weeks were combined. The study, taken as a whole, reports: Epitopes outside B.1.351 and B.1.1.7 mutated regions reportedly drew nearly half of spike TCRs. The study identified only five or six AZD1222 recipients as seropositive at baseline. Donors, mostly white British, included more females; clonal diversity was possibly underestimated.

Clones were sequenced by immunoSEQ multiplex PCR, and TCRdb holds only the in-frame ones, with some missing. Of approximately 97,000 clones in the sample, around 87% were seen once. Details on this clone: The target antigen is unknown.

CDR1 and CDR2 (germline): SGHNT, YENEEA. The CDR3 extends over 13 amino acids. With V trimmed by 3 bases and J by 4 bases, 2 bases remained unmatched. The chain is built from TRBV11-3 and TRBJ1-2; 7 bases align to TRBD1. Material: peripheral blood, obtained on day 0 of AZD1222 vaccination. The receptor comes from an adult in good health. CDR3: CASSFPGGYGYTF. The CDR3 nucleotides are TGTGCCAGCAGCTTTCCAGGGGGCTATGGCTACACCTTC.